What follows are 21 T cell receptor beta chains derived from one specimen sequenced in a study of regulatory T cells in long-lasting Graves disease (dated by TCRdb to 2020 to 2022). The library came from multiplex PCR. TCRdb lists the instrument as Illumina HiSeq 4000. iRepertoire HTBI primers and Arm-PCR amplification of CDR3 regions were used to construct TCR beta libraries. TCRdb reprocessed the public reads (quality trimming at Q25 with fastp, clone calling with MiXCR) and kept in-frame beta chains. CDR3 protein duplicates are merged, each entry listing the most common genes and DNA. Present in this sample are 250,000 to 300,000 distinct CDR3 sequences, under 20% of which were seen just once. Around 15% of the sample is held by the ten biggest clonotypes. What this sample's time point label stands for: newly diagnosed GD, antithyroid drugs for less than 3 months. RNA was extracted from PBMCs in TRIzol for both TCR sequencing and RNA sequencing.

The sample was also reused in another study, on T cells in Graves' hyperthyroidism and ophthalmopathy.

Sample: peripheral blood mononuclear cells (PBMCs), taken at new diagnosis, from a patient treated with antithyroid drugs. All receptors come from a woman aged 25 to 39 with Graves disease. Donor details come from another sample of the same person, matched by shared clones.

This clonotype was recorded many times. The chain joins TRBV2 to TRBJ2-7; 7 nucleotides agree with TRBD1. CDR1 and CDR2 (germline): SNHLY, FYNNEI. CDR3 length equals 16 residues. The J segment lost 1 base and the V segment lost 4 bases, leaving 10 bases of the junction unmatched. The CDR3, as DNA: TGTGCCAGCAGTGGACAGGGTTCTGGGGTATCCTACGAGCAGTACTTC. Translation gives CASSGQGSGVSYEQYF.

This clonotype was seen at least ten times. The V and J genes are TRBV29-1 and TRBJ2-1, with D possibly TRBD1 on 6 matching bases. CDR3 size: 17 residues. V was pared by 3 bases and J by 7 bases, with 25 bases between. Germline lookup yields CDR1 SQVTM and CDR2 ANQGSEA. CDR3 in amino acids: CSVERATAADRLNEQFF. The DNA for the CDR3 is TGCAGCGTTGAGAGGGCCACGGCTGCCGACAGGTTGAATGAGCAGTTCTTC.

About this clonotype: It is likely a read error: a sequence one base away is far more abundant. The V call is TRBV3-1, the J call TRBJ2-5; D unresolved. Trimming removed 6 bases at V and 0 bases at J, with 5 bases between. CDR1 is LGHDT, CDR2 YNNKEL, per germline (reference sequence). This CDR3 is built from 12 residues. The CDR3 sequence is CASSYDQETQYF. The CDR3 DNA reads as TGTGCCAGCAGTTACGACCAAGAGACCCAGTACTTC.

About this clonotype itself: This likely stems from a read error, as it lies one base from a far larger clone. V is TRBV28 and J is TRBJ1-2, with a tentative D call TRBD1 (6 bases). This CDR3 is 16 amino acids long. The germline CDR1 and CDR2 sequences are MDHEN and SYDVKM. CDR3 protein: CTSSPQGSGFNYGYTF. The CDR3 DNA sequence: TGTACCAGCAGCCCCCAGGGGAGCGGGTTTAACTATGGCTACACCTTC.

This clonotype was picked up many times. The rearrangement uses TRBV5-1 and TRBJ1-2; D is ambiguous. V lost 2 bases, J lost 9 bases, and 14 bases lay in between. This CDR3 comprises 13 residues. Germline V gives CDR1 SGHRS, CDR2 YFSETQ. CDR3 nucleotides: TGCGCCAGCAGCTTAGGCGCTGGAGAGAGCTACACCTTC. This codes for CASSLGAGESYTF.

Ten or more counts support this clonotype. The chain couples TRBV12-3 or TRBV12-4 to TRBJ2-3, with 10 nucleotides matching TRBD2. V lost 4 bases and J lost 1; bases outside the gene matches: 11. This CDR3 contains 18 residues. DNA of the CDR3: TGTGCCAGCAGTTCAACTAGCGGGGAGCTCTCTCGCACAGATACGCAGTATTTT. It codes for CASSSTSGELSRTDTQYF.

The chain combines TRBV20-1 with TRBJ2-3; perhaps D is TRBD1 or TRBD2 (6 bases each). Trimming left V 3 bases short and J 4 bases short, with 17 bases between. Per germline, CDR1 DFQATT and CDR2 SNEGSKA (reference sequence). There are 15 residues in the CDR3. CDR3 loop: CSASGGLHFSDTQYF. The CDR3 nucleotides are TGCAGTGCTAGCGGGGGCCTTCATTTCTCAGATACGCAGTATTTT.

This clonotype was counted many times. This CDR3 reads CASSPRAQGAEAAEAFF. As DNA, the CDR3 is TGTGCCAGCAGTCCCAGGGCACAGGGGGCAGAAGCCGCTGAAGCTTTCTTT. The chain carries TRBV6-1 and TRBJ1-1; 9 nucleotides line up with TRBD1. V was pared by 5 bases and J by 6 bases, with 16 bases of the junction left unmatched. CDR3 size: 17 residues. Germline CDR1 and CDR2: MNHNS and SASEGT.

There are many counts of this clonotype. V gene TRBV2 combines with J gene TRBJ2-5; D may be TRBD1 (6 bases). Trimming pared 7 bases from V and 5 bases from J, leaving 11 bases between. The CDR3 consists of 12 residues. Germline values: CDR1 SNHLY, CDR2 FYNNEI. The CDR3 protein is CASNRRGETQYF. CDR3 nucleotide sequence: TGTGCCAGCAACCGCAGGGGTGAGACCCAGTACTTC.

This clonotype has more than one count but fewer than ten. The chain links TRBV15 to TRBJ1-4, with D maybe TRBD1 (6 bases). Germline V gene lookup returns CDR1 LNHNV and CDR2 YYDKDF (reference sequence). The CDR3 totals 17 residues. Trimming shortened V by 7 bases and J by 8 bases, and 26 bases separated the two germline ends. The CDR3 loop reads CATTTRGARSFGEKLFF. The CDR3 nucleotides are TGTGCCACCACCACAAGGGGGGCGCGGAGTTTTGGGGAAAAACTGTTTTTT.

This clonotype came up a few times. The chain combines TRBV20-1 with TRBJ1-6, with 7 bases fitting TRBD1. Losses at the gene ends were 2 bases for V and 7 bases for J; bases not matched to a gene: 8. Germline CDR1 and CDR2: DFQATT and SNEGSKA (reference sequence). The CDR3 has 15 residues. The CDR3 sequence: CSARISNRGNSPLHF. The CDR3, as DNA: TGCAGTGCTAGAATTTCTAACAGGGGAAATTCACCCCTCCACTTT.

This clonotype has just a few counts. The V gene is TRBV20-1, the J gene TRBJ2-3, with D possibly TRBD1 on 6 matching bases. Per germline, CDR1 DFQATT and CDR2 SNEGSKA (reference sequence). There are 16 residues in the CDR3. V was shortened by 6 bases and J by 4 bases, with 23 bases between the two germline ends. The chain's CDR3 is CSAPPHRTVRADTQYF. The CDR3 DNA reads TGCAGTGCCCCCCCTCATCGGACAGTGAGGGCAGATACGCAGTATTTT.

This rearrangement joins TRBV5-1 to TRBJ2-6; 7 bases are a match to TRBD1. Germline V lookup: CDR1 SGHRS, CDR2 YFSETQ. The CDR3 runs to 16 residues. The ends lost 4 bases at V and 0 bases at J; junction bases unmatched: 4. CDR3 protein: CASSGGQLSGANVLTF. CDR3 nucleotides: TGCGCCAGCAGCGGGGGACAGCTCTCTGGGGCCAACGTCCTGACTTTC.

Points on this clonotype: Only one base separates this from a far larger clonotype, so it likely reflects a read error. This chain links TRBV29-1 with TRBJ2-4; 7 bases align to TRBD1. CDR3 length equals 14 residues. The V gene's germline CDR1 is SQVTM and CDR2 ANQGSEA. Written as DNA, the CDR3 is TGCAGCATCCCGCCCGGGACAGTGGGGAATGAGCGGTTCTTC. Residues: CSIPPGTVGNERFF.

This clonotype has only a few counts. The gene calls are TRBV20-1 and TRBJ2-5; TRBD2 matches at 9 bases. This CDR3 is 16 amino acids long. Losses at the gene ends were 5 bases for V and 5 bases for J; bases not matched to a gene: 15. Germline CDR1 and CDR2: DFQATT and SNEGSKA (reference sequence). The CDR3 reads CSASTPGGGALETQYF. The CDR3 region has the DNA TGCAGTGCTTCGACACCAGGCGGGGGGGCCCTTGAGACCCAGTACTTC.

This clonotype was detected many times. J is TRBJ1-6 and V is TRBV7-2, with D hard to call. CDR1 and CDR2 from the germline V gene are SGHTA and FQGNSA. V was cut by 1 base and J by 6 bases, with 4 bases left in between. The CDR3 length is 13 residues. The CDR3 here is CASSLGSNSPLHF. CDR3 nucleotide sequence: TGTGCCAGCAGCTTAGGCAGTAATTCACCCCTCCACTTT. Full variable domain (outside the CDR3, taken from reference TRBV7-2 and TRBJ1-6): GAGVSQSPSNKVTEKGKDVELRCDPISGHTALYWYRQSLGQGLEFLIYFQGNSAPDKSGLPSDRFSAERTGGSVSTLTIQRTQQEDSAVYLCASSLGSNSPLHFGNGTRLTVT.

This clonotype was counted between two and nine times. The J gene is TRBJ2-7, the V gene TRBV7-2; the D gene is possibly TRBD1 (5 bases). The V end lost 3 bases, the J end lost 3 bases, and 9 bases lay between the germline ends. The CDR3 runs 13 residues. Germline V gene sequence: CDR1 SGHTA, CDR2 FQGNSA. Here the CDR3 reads CASSFGQLYEQYF. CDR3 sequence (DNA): TGTGCCAGCAGCTTCGGACAACTCTACGAGCAGTACTTC.

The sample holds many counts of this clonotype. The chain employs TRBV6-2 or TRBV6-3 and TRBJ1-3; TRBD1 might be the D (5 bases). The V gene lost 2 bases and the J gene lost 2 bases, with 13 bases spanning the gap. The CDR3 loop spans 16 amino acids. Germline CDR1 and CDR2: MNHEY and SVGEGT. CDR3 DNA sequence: TGTGCCAGCAGTTACCTGTCCAGGGAGGCTGGAAACACCATATATTTT. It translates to CASSYLSREAGNTIYF.

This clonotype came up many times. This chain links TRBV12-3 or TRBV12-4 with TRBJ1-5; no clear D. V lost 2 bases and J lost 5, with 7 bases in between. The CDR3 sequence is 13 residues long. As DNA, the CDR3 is TGTGCCAGCAGTTTATTTCAAGATCAGCCCCAGCATTTT. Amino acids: CASSLFQDQPQHF.

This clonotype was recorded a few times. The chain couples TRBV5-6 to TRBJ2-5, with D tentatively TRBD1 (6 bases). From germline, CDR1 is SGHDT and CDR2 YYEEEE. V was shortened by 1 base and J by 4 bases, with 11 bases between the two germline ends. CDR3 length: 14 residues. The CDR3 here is CASSLLDSGETQYF. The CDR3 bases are TGTGCCAGCAGCTTGCTGGACAGCGGAGAGACCCAGTACTTC.

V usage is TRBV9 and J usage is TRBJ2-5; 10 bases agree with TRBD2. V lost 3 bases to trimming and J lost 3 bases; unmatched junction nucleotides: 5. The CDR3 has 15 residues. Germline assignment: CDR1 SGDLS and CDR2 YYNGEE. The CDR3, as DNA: TGTGCCAGCAGCGCCGGACTAGCGGTGGAAGAGACCCAGTACTTC. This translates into CASSAGLAVEETQYF.